This passage covers 3 T cell receptor beta chains from one sample sequenced in a study of cytotoxic CD8 clonotypes in ibrutinib-treated CLL (dated by TCRdb to about 2021). Library prep was done by the immunoSEQ multiplex PCR assay. TCRdb retrieved this table from immuneACCESS and kept in-frame rearrangements only. Not all clones are present; in checked studies, unresolved V genes account for under half, and no reason is known for the remainder. Across this sample there are roughly 220,000 clones, with about 75% seen only once. Together, the top ten hold approximately 5.9% of the sample. What this sample's time point label stands for: 12 months on ibrutinib. The sequencing used PBMCs, collected after 12 months of ibrutinib treatment. The receptor source for this set is a human donor with chronic lymphocytic leukemia.

The chain couples TRBV7-2 to TRBJ1-1; no firm D call. Between the trimmed V and J ends, which lost 6 bases and 0 bases, there was a span of 11 bases. Germline V CDR1 and CDR2: SGHTA, FQGNSA. This CDR3 spans 14 amino acids. The CDR3 reads CASSSQAMNTEAFF. The DNA of the CDR3 is TGTGCCAGCAGTAGCCAGGCCATGAACACTGAAGCTTTCTTT.

This clone was seen a few times. The chain employs TRBV7-8 and TRBJ1-2, with D uncertain. Germline CDR1 SGHVS, CDR2 FQNEAQ. V dropped 2 bases and J dropped 9 bases, with 13 bases sitting between them. This CDR3 contains 13 residues. Here the CDR3 DNA reads TGTGCCAGCAGCTTAAGGCTCCCGGGAAGCTACACCTTC. Translated, it gives CASSLRLPGSYTF.

This clone was recorded a few times. The J gene is TRBJ2-3, the V gene TRBV27; no firm D call. Germline CDR1 and CDR2: MNHEY and SMNVEV (reference sequence). The length of the CDR3 is 14 residues. V was cut by 4 bases and J by 2 bases, with 10 bases left in between. CDR3 bases: TGTGCCAGCAGTTCAGCCCAATACACAGATACGCAGTATTTT. Its translation is CASSSAQYTDTQYF.